This is a list of T cell receptor beta chains from one sample in a study of T cell responses to AZD1222 COVID-19 vaccine. The data were produced by immunoSEQ multiplex PCR, yet TCRdb's version contains in-frame clones alone and is incomplete. Among about 120,000 clones listed, roughly 90% were seen once. The sequences come from peripheral blood, collected on day 0 of AZD1222 vaccination. Every receptor here comes from an adult in good health. Both conserved end residues are part of each CDR3. Each record gives: CDR3 length, clone size, D gene, V gene, J gene, CDR3 DNA, CDR3 protein. D genes are given only for firm matches. Where a row states a size, it is once, few, many or the class of an expanded clone; other rows omit it.

>14|once|TRBD1|TRBV6-5|TRBJ2-7
TGTGCCAGCAGGCCGGGACAGGGTCCCTACGAGCAGTACTTC
CASRPGQGPYEQYF
>15|.|TRBD2|TRBV6-5|TRBJ2-3
TGTGCCAGCAGTTACGGGCTAGCGGGCACAGATACGCAGTATTTT
CASSYGLAGTDTQYF
>15|once|.|TRBV3-1/TRBV3-2|TRBJ2-2
TGTGCCAGCAGCCTACGGGGGGCCGACACCGGGGAGCTGTTTTTT
CASSLRGADTGELFF
>15|.|TRBD1|TRBV2|TRBJ1-2
TGTGCCATCGGGACCGGGACAGGGCTAGTCTATGGCTACACCTTC
CAIGTGTGLVYGYTF
>14|.|TRBD1|TRBV19|TRBJ1-6
TGTGCCAGTAGGGACAGGGCAACTAATTCACCCCTCCACTTT
CASRDRATNSPLHF
>17|.|.|TRBV3-1/TRBV3-2|TRBJ1-2
TGTGCCGGCAGCCATACAGGGTCGGAATCCGTTAACTATGGCTACACCTTC
CAGSHTGSESVNYGYTF
>17|.|TRBD1|TRBV13|TRBJ2-1
TGTGCCAGCAGCCAACGTAACCGGGACAGGGGGCAGCATGAGCAGTTCTTC
CASSQRNRDRGQHEQFF
>16|.|.|TRBV7-3|TRBJ1-1
TGTGCCAGCAGATATCGACCGGGACTTCTGAACACTGAAGCTTTCTTT
CASRYRPGLLNTEAFF
>13|.|.|TRBV10-1|TRBJ1-2
TGCGCCAGCTGGGAGAATAGGGGCTATGGCTACACCTTC
CASWENRGYGYTF
>16|.|TRBD2|TRBV19|TRBJ2-3
TGTGCCAGTAGTACACTAGCGGGGGGGCTTGCAGATACGCAGTATTTT
CASSTLAGGLADTQYF
>15|once|.|TRBV6-5|TRBJ1-2
TGTGCCAGCAGTTACTCGGACAAAGGGACCTTCGGCTACACCTTC
CASSYSDKGTFGYTF
>17|.|.|TRBV5-1|TRBJ2-1
TGCGCCAGCAGCTTTGAGACAGGCTCCATCTCGCTCAATGAGCAGTTCTTC
CASSFETGSISLNEQFF
>10|.|.|TRBV12-5|TRBJ1-2
TGTGCTAGTGGTTTGGGGGACGAAGGGTTC
CASGLGDEGF
>16|.|.|TRBV11-2|TRBJ1-2
TGTGCCAGCAGCTTAGAGGGGGGCCCATCTAACTATGGCTACACCTTC
CASSLEGGPSNYGYTF
>15|.|.|TRBV11-3|TRBJ2-1
TGTGCCAGCAGCTTAGTTGGGGGCCCCTACAATGAGCAGTTCTTC
CASSLVGGPYNEQFF
>15|.|.|TRBV9|TRBJ1-2
TGTGCCAGCAGCCTGCGGGACCACAGCCGCTATGGCTACACCTTC
CASSLRDHSRYGYTF
>14|.|.|TRBV9|TRBJ1-2
TGTGCCAGCAGCGTAGATATGGACTTAGGCGGCTACACCTTC
CASSVDMDLGGYTF
>14|.|.|TRBV7-9|TRBJ1-2
TGTGCCAGCAGCCCCGAAGGGGCCATCTATGGCTACACCTTC
CASSPEGAIYGYTF
>15|.|.|TRBV7-9|TRBJ1-6
TGTGCCAGCAGCTGGTCCGGGGCTTATAATTCACCCCTCCACTTT
CASSWSGAYNSPLHF
>13|.|.|TRBV6-5|TRBJ1-1
TGTGCCAGCAGTTATCAGGGGAACACTGAAGCTTTCTTT
CASSYQGNTEAFF
>14|.|.|TRBV11-2|TRBJ1-4
TGTGCCAGTTCTAAGGGAGGGGTGGATGAAAAACTGTTTTTT
CASSKGGVDEKLFF
>16|.|.|TRBV19|TRBJ2-3
TGTGCCAGTAGTATAGAAGCAAGATCTAGCACAGATACGCAGTATTTT
CASSIEARSSTDTQYF
>16|.|TRBD1|TRBV5-4|TRBJ2-3
TGTGCCAGCAGCTACGGACAGGGGGCTAGCACAGATACGCAGTATTTT
CASSYGQGASTDTQYF
>15|.|TRBD1|TRBV6-2/TRBV6-3|TRBJ1-5
TGTGCCAGCAACCCGACAGGGGGCCTCCATCAGCCCCAGCATTTT
CASNPTGGLHQPQHF
>16|few|.|TRBV7-2|TRBJ2-3
TGTGCCAGCAGCTTAGCGGGGGGCCCGAGGTCAGATACGCAGTATTTT
CASSLAGGPRSDTQYF
>17|.|TRBD1|TRBV6-1|TRBJ1-2
TGTGCCAGCAGTGAAGCGCTTGGGGACAGGGTCGCCTATGGCTACACCTTC
CASSEALGDRVAYGYTF
>14|.|TRBD2|TRBV5-1|TRBJ2-5
TGCGCCAGCAGCTTGCGGGGGGTCCAAGAGACCCAGTACTTC
CASSLRGVQETQYF
>17|.|TRBD2|TRBV10-3|TRBJ2-3
TGTGCCATCAGTGGGACGTTGATAGCGGGGGACACAGATACGCAGTATTTT
CAISGTLIAGDTDTQYF
>13|.|.|TRBV5-5|TRBJ1-2
TGTGCCAGCAGCGCCTTCGGGGGGAATGGCTACACCTTC
CASSAFGGNGYTF
>14|few|.|TRBV6-2/TRBV6-3|TRBJ2-7
TGTGCCAGCAGTTACCGGGACAACTCCTACGAGCAGTACTTC
CASSYRDNSYEQYF
>16|.|.|TRBV5-1|TRBJ1-1
TGCGCCAGCAAGGGAACTCAGGTTCGAGGGGACACTGAAGCTTTCTTT
CASKGTQVRGDTEAFF